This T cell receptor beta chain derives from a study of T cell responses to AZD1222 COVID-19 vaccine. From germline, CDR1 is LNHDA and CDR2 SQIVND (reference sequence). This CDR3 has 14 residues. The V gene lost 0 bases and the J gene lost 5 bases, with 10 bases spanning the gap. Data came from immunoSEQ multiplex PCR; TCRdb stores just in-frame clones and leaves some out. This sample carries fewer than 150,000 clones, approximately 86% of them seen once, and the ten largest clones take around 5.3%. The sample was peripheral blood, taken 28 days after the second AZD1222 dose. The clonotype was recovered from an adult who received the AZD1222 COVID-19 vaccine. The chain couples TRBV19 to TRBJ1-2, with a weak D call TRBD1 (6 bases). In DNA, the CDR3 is TGTGCCAGTAGTATAGAGGGGGGCAGGTATGGCTACACCTTC. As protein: CASSIEGGRYGYTF.